At least ten counts were recorded for the clone carrying this TCR beta chain. For TCRbeta, the library was prepared with unique molecular identifiers. A single record per CDR3 protein comes from TCRdb applying MiXCR to the PCR reads. The table shows around 93,000 distinct CDR3 sequences, with roughly 8% occurring only once. Trimming took off 3 bases at V and 7 bases at J, with 15 bases between the two ends. Germline CDR1 is DFQATT and CDR2 is SNEGSKA (reference sequence). This CDR3 is 13 amino acids long. This sample was included in a study of T-cell reconstitution after alpha-beta-depleted transplantation in children.

This receptor was identified in a human donor who donated a stem cell graft to a child with congenital amegakaryocytic thrombocytopenia. Sample: PBMCs from the stem cell graft donor, taken from the stem cell graft. This chain connects TRBV20-1 to TRBJ1-1; D possibly corresponds to TRBD1 (5 bases). CDR3 residues: CSARGRSSGEAFF. The CDR3 nucleotides are TGCAGTGCTAGGGGACGTTCGAGCGGTGAAGCTTTCTTT.